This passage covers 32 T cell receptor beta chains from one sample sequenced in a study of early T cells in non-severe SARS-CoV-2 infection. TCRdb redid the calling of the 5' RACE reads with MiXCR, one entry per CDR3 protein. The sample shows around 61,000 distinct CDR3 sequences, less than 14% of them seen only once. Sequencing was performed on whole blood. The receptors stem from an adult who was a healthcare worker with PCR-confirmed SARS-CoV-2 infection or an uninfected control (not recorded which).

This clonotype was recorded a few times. In DNA form, the CDR3 reads TGCGCCAGCAGCTTCTCGGTCTTCAGGGAGCAGGATACGCAGTATTTT. This codes for CASSFSVFREQDTQYF. V and J are TRBV5-1 and TRBJ2-3, with D tentatively TRBD1 or TRBD2 (5 bases each). The germline CDR1 and CDR2 sequences are SGHRS and YFSETQ. The CDR3 loop spans 16 amino acids. The V end lost 2 bases, the J end lost 6 bases, and 19 bases lay between the germline ends.

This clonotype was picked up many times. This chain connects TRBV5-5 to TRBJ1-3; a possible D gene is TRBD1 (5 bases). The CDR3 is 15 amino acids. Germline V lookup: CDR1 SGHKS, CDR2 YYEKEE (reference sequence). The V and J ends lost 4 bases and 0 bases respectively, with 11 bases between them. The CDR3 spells CASSLVGLSGNTIYF. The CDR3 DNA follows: TGTGCCAGCAGCCTGGTGGGACTCTCTGGAAACACCATATATTTT.

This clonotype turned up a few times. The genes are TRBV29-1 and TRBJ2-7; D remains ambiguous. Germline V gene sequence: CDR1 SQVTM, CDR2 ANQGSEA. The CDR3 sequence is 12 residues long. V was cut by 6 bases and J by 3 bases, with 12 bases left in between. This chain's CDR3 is CSVESPSYEQYF. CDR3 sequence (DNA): TGCAGCGTGGAGTCTCCCAGCTACGAGCAGTACTTC.

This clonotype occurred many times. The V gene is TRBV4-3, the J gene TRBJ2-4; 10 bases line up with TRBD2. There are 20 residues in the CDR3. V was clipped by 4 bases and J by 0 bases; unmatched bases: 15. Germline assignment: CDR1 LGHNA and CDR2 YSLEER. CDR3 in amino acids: CASSREFRTSGPLAKNIQYF. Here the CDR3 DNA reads TGCGCCAGCAGCCGAGAGTTCAGGACTAGCGGCCCCCTAGCCAAAAACATTCAGTACTTC.

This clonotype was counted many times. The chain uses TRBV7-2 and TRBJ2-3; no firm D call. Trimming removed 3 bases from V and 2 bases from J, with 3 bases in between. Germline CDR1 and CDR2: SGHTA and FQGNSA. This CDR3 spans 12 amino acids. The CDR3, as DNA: TGTGCCAGCAGCTTGGACACAGATACGCAGTATTTT. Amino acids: CASSLDTDTQYF.

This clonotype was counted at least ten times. The CDR3 bases are TGTGCCAGCAGTTACTCGAGCGGCGAGCAGTACTTC. Its translation is CASSYSSGEQYF. The chain is built from TRBV6-6 and TRBJ2-7, with a tentative D call TRBD2 (5 bases). Germline CDR1 and CDR2: MNHNY and SVGAGI (reference sequence). This CDR3 contains 12 residues. Trimming stripped 0 bases from V and 6 bases from J, with 6 bases between.

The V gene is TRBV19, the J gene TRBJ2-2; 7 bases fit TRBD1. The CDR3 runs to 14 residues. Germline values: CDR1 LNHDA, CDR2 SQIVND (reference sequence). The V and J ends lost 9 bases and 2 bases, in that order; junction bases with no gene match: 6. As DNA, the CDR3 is TGTGCCAGCGGCCGGACAGGCAACACCGGGGAGCTGTTTTTT. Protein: CASGRTGNTGELFF.

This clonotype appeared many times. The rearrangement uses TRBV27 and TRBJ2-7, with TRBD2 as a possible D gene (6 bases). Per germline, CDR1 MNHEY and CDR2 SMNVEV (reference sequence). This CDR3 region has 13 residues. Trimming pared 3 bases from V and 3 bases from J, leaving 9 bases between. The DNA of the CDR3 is TGTGCCAGCAGTTTGGAGGGGAACTACGAGCAGTACTTC. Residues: CASSLEGNYEQYF.

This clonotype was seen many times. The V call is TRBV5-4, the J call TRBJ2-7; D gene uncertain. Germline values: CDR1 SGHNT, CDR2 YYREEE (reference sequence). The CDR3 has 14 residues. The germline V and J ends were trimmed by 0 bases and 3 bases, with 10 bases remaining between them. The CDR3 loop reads CASSLVGNNYEQYF. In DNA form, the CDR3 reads TGTGCCAGCAGCTTGGTTGGGAACAACTACGAGCAGTACTTC.

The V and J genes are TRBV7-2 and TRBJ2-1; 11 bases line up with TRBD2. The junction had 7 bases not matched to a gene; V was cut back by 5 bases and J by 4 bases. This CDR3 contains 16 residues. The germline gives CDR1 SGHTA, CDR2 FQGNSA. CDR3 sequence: CASSVGLAGGYNEQFF. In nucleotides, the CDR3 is TGTGCCAGCAGCGTAGGCCTAGCGGGGGGATACAATGAGCAGTTCTTC.

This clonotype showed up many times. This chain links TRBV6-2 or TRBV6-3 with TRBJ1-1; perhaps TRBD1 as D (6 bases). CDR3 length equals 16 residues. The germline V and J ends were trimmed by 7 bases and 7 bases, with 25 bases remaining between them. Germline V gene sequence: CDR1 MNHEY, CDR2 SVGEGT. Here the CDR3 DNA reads TGTGCCAGCACGGGATTTACGTCGGGGGCGGGTATTGAAGCTTTCTTT. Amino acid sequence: CASTGFTSGAGIEAFF.

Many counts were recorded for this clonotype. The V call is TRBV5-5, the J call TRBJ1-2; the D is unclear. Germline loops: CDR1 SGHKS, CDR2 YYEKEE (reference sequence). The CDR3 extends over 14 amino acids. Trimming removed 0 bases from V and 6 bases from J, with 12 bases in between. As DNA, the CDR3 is TGTGCCAGCAGCTTGGTGGGGAGTCAGAATGGCTACACCTTC. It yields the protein CASSLVGSQNGYTF. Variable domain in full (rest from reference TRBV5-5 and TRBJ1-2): DAGVTQSPTHLIKTRGQQVTLRCSPISGHKSVSWYQQVLGQGPQFIFQYYEKEERGRGNFPDRFSARQFPNYSSELNVNALLLGDSALYLCASSLVGSQNGYTFGSGTRLTVV.

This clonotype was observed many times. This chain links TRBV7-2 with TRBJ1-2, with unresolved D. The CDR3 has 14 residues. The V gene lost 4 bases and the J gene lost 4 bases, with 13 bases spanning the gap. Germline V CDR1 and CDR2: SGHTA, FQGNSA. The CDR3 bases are TGTGCCAGCAGCTCACAACAGACGATCTATGGCTACACCTTC. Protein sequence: CASSSQQTIYGYTF.

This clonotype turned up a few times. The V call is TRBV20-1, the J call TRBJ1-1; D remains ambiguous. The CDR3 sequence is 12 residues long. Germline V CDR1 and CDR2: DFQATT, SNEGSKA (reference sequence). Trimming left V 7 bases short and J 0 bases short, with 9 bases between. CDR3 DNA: TGCAGTGGGGAGAGGATGAACACTGAAGCTTTCTTT. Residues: CSGERMNTEAFF.

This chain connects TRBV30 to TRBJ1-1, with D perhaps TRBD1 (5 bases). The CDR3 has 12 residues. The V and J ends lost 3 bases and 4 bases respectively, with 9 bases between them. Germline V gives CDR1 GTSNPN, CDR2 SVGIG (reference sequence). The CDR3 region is CAWRAGLTEAFF. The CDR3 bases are TGTGCCTGGAGGGCAGGGCTCACTGAAGCTTTCTTT.

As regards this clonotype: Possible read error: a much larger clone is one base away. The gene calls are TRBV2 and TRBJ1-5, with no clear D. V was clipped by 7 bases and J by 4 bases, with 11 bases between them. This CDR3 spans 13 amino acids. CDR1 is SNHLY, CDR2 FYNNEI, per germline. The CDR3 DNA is TGTGCCAGCACCAAGAATACAAATCAGCCCCAGCATTTT. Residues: CASTKNTNQPQHF.

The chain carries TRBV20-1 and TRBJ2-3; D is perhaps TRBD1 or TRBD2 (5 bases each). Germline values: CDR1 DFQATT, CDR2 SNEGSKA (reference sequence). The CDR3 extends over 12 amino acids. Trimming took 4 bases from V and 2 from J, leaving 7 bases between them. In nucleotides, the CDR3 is TGCAGTGCTACCGGGGCCACAGATACGCAGTATTTT. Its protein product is CSATGATDTQYF.

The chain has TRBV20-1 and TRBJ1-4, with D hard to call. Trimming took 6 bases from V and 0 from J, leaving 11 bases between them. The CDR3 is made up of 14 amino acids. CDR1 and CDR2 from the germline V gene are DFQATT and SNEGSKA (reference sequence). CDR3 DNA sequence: TGCAGTGCCCGACCCGGAGCAACTAATGAAAAACTGTTTTTT. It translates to CSARPGATNEKLFF.

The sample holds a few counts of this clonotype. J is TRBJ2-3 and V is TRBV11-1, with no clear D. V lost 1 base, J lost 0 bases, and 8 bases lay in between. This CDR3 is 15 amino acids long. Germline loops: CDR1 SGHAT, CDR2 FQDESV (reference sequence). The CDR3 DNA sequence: TGTGCCAGCAGCTTAGACAGACGAAGCACAGATACGCAGTATTTT. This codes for CASSLDRRSTDTQYF.

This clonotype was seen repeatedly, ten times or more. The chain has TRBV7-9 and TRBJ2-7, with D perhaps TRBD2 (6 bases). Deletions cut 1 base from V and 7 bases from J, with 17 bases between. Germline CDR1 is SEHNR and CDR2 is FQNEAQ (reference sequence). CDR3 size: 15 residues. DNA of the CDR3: TGTGCCAGCAGCTTAGATCTGGGGGACTCCAGGGAGCAGTACTTC. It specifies CASSLDLGDSREQYF.

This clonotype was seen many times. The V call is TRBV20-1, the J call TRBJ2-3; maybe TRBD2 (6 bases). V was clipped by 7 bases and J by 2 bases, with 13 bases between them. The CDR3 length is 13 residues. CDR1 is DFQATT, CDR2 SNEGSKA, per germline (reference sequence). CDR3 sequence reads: CSVLLGLTDTQYF. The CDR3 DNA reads TGCAGTGTTCTCTTGGGACTCACAGATACGCAGTATTTT.

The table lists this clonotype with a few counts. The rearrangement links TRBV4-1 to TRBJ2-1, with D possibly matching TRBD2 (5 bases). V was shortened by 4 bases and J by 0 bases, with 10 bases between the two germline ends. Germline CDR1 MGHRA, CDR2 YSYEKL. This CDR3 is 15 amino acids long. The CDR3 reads CASSREISSYNEQFF. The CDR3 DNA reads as TGCGCCAGCAGCCGGGAGATCAGCTCCTACAATGAGCAGTTCTTC.

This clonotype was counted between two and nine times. The CDR3 DNA is TGCAGTGCTAGTGCGGGCGGGGGTCTCACAGATACGCAGTATTTT. Translated: CSASAGGGLTDTQYF. This chain connects TRBV20-1 to TRBJ2-3, with TRBD2 identical over 7 bases. Per the germline V gene, CDR1 is DFQATT and CDR2 is SNEGSKA (reference sequence). The CDR3 covers 15 residues. Unmatched junction bases numbered 8, after V lost 3 bases and J lost 2 bases.

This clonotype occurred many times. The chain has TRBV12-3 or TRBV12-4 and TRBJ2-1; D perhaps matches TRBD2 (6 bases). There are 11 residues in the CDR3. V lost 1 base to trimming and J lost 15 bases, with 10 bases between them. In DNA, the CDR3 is TGTGCCAGCAGTTTAGGACTAGTTGGGTTCTTC. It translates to CASSLGLVGFF.

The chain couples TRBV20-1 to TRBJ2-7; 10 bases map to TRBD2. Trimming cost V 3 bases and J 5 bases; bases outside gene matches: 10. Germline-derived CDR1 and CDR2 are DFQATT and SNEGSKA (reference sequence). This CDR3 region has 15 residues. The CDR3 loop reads CSASAPGLAFHEQYF. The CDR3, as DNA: TGCAGTGCTAGTGCACCGGGACTAGCGTTCCACGAGCAGTACTTC.

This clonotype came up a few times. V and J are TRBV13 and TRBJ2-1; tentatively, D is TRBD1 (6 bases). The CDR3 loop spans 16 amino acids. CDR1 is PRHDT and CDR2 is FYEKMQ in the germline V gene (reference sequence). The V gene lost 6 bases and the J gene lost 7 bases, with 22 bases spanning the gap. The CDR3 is CASRQGRDGIGNEQFF. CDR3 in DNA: TGTGCCAGCAGACAGGGTCGTGACGGTATAGGGAATGAGCAGTTCTTC. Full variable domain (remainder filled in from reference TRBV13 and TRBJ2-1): AAGVIQSPRHLIKEKRETATLKCYPIPRHDTVYWYQQGPGQDPQFLISFYEKMQSDKGSIPDRFSAQQFSDYHSELNMSSLELGDSALYFCASRQGRDGIGNEQFFGPGTRLTVL.

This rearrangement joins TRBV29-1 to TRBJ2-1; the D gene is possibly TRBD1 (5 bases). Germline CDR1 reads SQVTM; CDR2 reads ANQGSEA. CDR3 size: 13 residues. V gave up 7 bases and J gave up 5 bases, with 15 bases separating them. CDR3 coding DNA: TGCAGCGCCGAGACAGTCCTGGACAATGAGCAGTTCTTC. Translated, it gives CSAETVLDNEQFF.

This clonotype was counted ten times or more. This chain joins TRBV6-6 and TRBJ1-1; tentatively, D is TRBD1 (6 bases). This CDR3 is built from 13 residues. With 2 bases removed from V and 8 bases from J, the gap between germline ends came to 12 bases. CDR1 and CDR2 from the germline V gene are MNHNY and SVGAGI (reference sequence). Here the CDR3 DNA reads TGTGCCAGCAGTTACGGGGCGGGACAAGAAGCTTTCTTT. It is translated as CASSYGAGQEAFF.

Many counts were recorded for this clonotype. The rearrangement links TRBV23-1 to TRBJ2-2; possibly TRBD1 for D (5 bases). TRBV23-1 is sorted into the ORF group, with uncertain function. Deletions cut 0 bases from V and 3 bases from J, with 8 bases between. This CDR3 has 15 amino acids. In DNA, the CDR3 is TGCGCCAGCAGTCAATCGGGGCTTCACACCGGGGAGCTGTTTTTT. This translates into CASSQSGLHTGELFF.

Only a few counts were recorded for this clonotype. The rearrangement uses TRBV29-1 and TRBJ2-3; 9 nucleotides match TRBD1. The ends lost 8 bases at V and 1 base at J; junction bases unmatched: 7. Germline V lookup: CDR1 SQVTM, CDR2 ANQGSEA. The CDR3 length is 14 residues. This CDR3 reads CSSVRQGGTDTQYF. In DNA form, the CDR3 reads TGCAGCTCCGTGAGACAGGGGGGCACAGATACGCAGTATTTT.

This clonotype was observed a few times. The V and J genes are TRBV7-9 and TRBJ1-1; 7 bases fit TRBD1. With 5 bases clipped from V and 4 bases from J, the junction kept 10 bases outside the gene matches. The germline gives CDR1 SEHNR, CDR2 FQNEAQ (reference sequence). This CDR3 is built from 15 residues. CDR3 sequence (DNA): TGTGCCAGCAGCCCCAGCGACAGGGCGAGCACTGAAGCTTTCTTT. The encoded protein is CASSPSDRASTEAFF.

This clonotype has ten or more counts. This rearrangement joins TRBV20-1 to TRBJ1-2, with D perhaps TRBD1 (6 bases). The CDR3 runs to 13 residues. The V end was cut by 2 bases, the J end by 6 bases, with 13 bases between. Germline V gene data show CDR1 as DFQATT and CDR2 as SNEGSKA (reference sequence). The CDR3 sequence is CSARRDPGDGYTF. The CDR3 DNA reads TGCAGTGCTAGAAGGGATCCAGGGGATGGCTACACCTTC.